This T cell receptor beta chain appears in the sequencing data of a study of blood T cell repertoires in COVID-19. Study-level information: Sites across the United States, Italy and Spain contributed samples from acute and convalescent COVID-19. T cells, B-cell-depleted T cells, or PBMCs supplied cDNA or gDNA.

The authors' processing: Nucleated cell number was recorded as an estimate derived from reference gene primer amplification. Profiled with immunoSEQ multiplex PCR; TCRdb holds only in-frame clones, not every one. V and J calls and clone size are copied from that table; D and trimming were computed from the DNA. The data contain roughly 190,000 clones, around nine tenths of them singletons. Germline lookup yields CDR1 SNHLY and CDR2 FYNNEI. The CDR3 runs to 16 residues. Trimming pared 6 bases from V and 5 bases from J, leaving 19 bases between. Sequenced: peripheral blood. The V call is TRBV2, the J call TRBJ2-2, with D perhaps TRBD2 (5 bases). The sequence was obtained from a human donor in a cohort sampled during active COVID-19. CDR3 coding DNA: TGTGCCAGCAGGAAAGGTGGTACTAGTTGGACCGGGGAGCTGTTTTTT. This sequence encodes CASRKGGTSWTGELFF.